The T cell receptor beta chain described here comes from a study of cytomegalovirus exposure and HLA in healthy donors. Study-wide results and limits: Later work showed greater clonal expansion in HLA-associated TCR beta chains than in equally common others.

This CDR3 is built from 13 residues. CDR1 is MNHNS, CDR2 SASEGT, per germline. V was shortened by 2 bases and J by 3 bases, with 8 bases between the two germline ends. The PCR employed 60 Vbeta primers together with 13 Jbeta primers. The protocol was immunoSEQ multiplex PCR, while the TCRdb copy is restricted to in-frame clones and leaves out a portion. The sample records 200,000 to 250,000 clones, 82% being singletons. This clone came up a few times. What it recognizes is unknown. The sample consisted of PBMCs. This clonotype originated in a woman aged 40 to 55 in good health and CMV-seropositive. The chain is built from TRBV6-1 and TRBJ2-7; TRBD1 is a possible D gene (7 bases). This CDR3 is CASSEQGGYEQYF. The CDR3 coding sequence is TGTGCCAGCAGTGAACAGGGGGGCTACGAGCAGTACTTC.